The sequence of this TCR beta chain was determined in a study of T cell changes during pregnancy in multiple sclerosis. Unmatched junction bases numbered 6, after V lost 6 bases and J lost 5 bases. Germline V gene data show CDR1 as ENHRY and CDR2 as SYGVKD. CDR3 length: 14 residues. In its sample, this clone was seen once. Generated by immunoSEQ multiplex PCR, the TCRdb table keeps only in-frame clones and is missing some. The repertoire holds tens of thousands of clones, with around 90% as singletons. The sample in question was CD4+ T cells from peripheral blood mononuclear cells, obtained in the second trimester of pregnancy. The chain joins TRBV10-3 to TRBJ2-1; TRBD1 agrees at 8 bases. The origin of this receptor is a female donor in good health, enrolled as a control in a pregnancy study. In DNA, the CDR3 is TGTGCCATCAGAGCCGGGACAGGAAACAATGAGCAGTTCTTC. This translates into CAIRAGTGNNEQFF.